The 15 T cell receptor beta chains given below trace back to one sample, sequenced in a study of read filtering for tumor transcriptome and immune sequencing (dated by TCRdb to 2020 to 2022). Sequencing used an Illumina HiSeq 4000. TCR libraries were built from roughly 440 ng RNA with the Immunoverse kit, using molecular barcoded adaptors covering alpha/delta and beta/gamma chains. TCRdb reanalyzed the raw reads on its own, using fastp at Q25 for trimming and MiXCR for clone calling, and kept in-frame beta chains. Rows with a matching CDR3 protein are joined into one entry that keeps the most common DNA and genes. Across this sample there are some 120,000 distinct CDR3 sequences, with under 15% seen only once. 8% to 13% of the sample is held by the ten biggest clonotypes. The sample consisted of a population of CD138-negative cells sorted from bone marrow. The cell subset or site label, read with the paper, signifies: bone marrow mononuclear cells depleted of CD138+ plasma/myeloma cells by negative magnetic selection. The receptors here all came from a donor at least 40 years old with multiple myeloma.

In DNA, the CDR3 is TGTGCCAGCAAGACCAGCAGGGCCGAGGATCAGCCCCAGCATTTT. This gives the protein CASKTSRAEDQPQHF. The chain couples TRBV12-3 or TRBV12-4 to TRBJ1-5, with a tentative D call TRBD1 (5 bases). V gave up 7 bases and J gave up 5 bases, with 18 bases separating them. This CDR3 has 15 residues.

In the case of this clonotype: This CDR3 is missing its conserved last phenylalanine or tryptophan, likely due to a read error. The CDR3 region has the DNA TGTGCCAGCAGCGTAGATGGGACTAGCTTCGATGAGCAGTTCCCC. Protein: CASSVDGTSFDEQFP. The chain employs TRBV9 and TRBJ2-1, with 9 bases lining up with TRBD2. The length of the CDR3 is 15 residues. Germline CDR1 reads SGDLS; CDR2 reads YYNGEE. V was clipped by 0 bases and J by 8 bases; unmatched bases: 6.

At least ten counts were recorded for this clonotype. V and J are TRBV6-2 or TRBV6-3 and TRBJ1-1; tentative D call: TRBD1 (5 bases). The CDR3 loop spans 15 amino acids. From germline, CDR1 is MNHEY and CDR2 SVGEGT. Trimming removed 6 bases at V and 7 bases at J, with 21 bases between. The CDR3 nucleotides are TGTGCCAGCAGGAACTCAGGGTTGACCTCCATTGAAGCTTTCTTT. It specifies CASRNSGLTSIEAFF.

The V call is TRBV28, the J call TRBJ1-5, with 10 bases aligning to TRBD1. This CDR3 contains 14 residues. The germline CDR1 and CDR2 sequences are MDHEN and SYDVKM. Losses at the gene ends were 5 bases for V and 8 bases for J; bases not matched to a gene: 6. The CDR3 spells CASSPGTGVEPQHF. CDR3 bases: TGTGCCAGCAGTCCAGGGACAGGGGTTGAGCCCCAGCATTTT.

This clonotype has a count of ten or more. V is TRBV20-1 and J is TRBJ2-2; possibly TRBD1 or TRBD2 for D (5 bases each). The CDR3 consists of 14 residues. The V end lost 5 bases, the J end lost 1 base, and 11 bases lay between the germline ends. The V gene's germline CDR1 is DFQATT and CDR2 SNEGSKA (reference sequence). The CDR3 region is CSAWDGQNTGELFF. In nucleotides, the CDR3 is TGCAGTGCTTGGGACGGGCAGAACACCGGGGAGCTGTTTTTT.

This clonotype was seen more than once but under ten times. This sequence may be a read error, since a much larger clone differs from it by one base. As the CDR3 is not closed by the conserved phenylalanine or tryptophan, this likely results from a read error. The CDR3 nucleotides read TGTGCCAGCAGTGAAACATTGGGGAGCACTGAAGCTTTCCTT. Translating it yields CASSETLGSTEAFL. This rearrangement joins TRBV6-1 to TRBJ1-1; D gene uncertain. Trimming removed 2 bases from V and 4 bases from J, with 11 bases in between. This CDR3 is 14 amino acids long. The germline CDR1 and CDR2 sequences are MNHNS and SASEGT.

This clonotype showed up many times. In DNA, the CDR3 is TGTGCCAGCAGCTTCCCTAACTGGGGGTCGTCCTACAATGAGCAGTTCTTC. Translated, it gives CASSFPNWGSSYNEQFF. This chain links TRBV7-9 with TRBJ2-1, with D perhaps matching TRBD1 or TRBD2 (5 bases each). Per the germline V gene, CDR1 is SEHNR and CDR2 is FQNEAQ (reference sequence). The CDR3 runs to 17 residues. Trimming pared 3 bases from V and 1 base from J, leaving 16 bases between.

As to this clonotype: This clone may be a read error of a much larger clone one base away. The CDR3 end shows no conserved phenylalanine or tryptophan, and so a read error is likely. The limits of the CDR3 on the DNA are not certain, so only TCRdb's listed CDR3 is given. CDR3 protein: CASSPYGGRTRH. V is TRBV7-2 and J is TRBJ2-1; the DNA was not used to check the table's D call, TRBD2. In germline, CDR1 is SGHTA, CDR2 FQGNSA. With termini counted, the CDR3 has 12 amino acids.

The table lists this clonotype with many counts. The V call is TRBV29-1, the J call TRBJ2-4; TRBD1 matches at 8 bases. Trimming took 6 bases from V and 5 from J; bases not matched to a gene: 3. CDR1 and CDR2 (germline): SQVTM, ANQGSEA. This CDR3 region has 12 residues. The CDR3 DNA reads TGCAGCGTCGACAGGGGTGAAAACATTCAGTACTTC. Residues: CSVDRGENIQYF.

This clonotype was seen at least ten times. The chain has TRBV12-3 or TRBV12-4 and TRBJ2-3, with D unresolved. The ends were cut back, 6 bases at V and 1 base at J, with 8 bases in the middle. The CDR3 spans 13 residues. The CDR3 sequence is CASSRLGTDTQYF. In nucleotides, the CDR3 is TGTGCCAGCAGCCGACTGGGCACAGATACGCAGTATTTT.

This chain connects TRBV5-1 to TRBJ2-5, with 12 bases matching TRBD2. The CDR3 sequence is 17 residues long. Germline-derived CDR1 and CDR2 are SGHRS and YFSETQ. J lost 4 bases, V lost 3 bases, and 10 bases had no gene match. The CDR3 DNA reads as TGCGCCAGCAGCTCCCTGACTAGCGGGGGATTCGGAGAGACCCAGTACTTC. Translated: CASSSLTSGGFGETQYF.

About this clonotype itself: A read error may explain this, as a much larger clone is one base away. The rearrangement uses TRBV20-1 and TRBJ1-5; possible D gene TRBD1, 5 bases. Between the trimmed V and J ends, which lost 1 base and 7 bases, there was a span of 11 bases. This CDR3 has 13 residues. Germline V lookup: CDR1 DFQATT, CDR2 SNEGSKA (reference sequence). The CDR3 loop reads CSARGGDGQPQHF. Here the CDR3 DNA reads TGCAGTGCTAGAGGCGGGGACGGACAGCCCCAGCATTTT.

This clonotype has at least ten counts. The chain carries TRBV5-1 and TRBJ2-3; D gene uncertain. V was shortened by 0 bases and J by 0 bases, with 11 bases between the two germline ends. This CDR3 region has 16 residues. Looked up from germline, CDR1 is SGHRS and CDR2 is YFSETQ. The CDR3 here is CASSLGGSPSTDTQYF. The CDR3 DNA is TGCGCCAGCAGCTTGGGCGGCAGCCCTAGCACAGATACGCAGTATTTT.

This clonotype was recorded many times. The genes are TRBV7-9 and TRBJ2-5; D possibly corresponds to TRBD1 (5 bases). This CDR3 region has 13 residues. Germline V gene lookup returns CDR1 SEHNR and CDR2 FQNEAQ (reference sequence). Trimming cost V 3 bases and J 3 bases, with 8 bases left between them. CDR3 sequence reads: CASSFMTEETQYF. Written as DNA, the CDR3 is TGTGCCAGCAGCTTTATGACAGAAGAGACCCAGTACTTC.

This clonotype turned up a few times. This may be a read error, as it is one base from a much larger clone. The CDR3 sequence: CASITGGSYNVQFF. The CDR3 DNA reads as TGTGCCAGCATCACAGGGGGGTCCTACAATGTGCAGTTCTTC. The rearrangement uses TRBV28 and TRBJ2-1; 8 bases match TRBD1. The germline V gene encodes CDR1 MDHEN and CDR2 SYDVKM. This CDR3 has 14 amino acids. Filled out from reference TRBV28 and TRBJ2-1, the complete variable domain reads DVKVTQSSRYLVKRTGEKVFLECVQDMDHENMFWYRQDPGLGLRLIYFSYDVKMKEKGDIPEGYSVSREKKERFSLILESASTNQTSMYLCASITGGSYNVQFFGPGTRLTVL.